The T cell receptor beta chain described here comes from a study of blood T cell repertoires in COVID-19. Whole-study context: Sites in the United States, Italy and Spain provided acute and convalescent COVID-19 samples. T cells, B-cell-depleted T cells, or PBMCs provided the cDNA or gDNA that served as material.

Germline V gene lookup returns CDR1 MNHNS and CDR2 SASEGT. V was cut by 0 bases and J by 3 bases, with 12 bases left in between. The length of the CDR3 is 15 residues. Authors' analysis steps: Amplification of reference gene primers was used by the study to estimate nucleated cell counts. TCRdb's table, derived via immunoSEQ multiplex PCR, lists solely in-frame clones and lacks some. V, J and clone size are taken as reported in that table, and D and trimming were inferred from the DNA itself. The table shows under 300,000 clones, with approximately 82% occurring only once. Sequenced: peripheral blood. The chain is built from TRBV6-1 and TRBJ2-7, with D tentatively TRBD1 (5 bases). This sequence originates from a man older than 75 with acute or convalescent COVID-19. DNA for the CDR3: TGTGCCAGCAGTGAAGCGGACATCGTGGTCTACGAGCAGTACTTC. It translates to CASSEADIVVYEQYF.